This T cell receptor (beta chain) is drawn from a study of OX40 agonist ivuxolimab in advanced cancers. For the study in its entirety: Ivuxolimab was a fully human IgG2 agonistic monoclonal antibody targeting the costimulatory receptor OX40 (CD134). Among the approximately 54 dose-escalation patients, around 19 had hepatocellular carcinoma, some 15 melanoma, 9 renal cell carcinoma and 9 head and neck cancer. Intravenous ivuxolimab was administered to patients every 2 weeks at six dose levels: 0.01, 0.1, 0.3, 1.5, 3 and 10 mg/kg. Patients were allowed to have had prior anti-PD-1, anti-PD-L1 or anti-CTLA-4 therapy, and approximately 40% of the dose-escalation patients had previously received checkpoint inhibitors. In the dose-escalation cohort, around four fifths of patients were male, and the mean age was approximately 60 years, with a range of about 23 to 90. Three dose-escalation patients achieved partial responses, one with hepatocellular carcinoma and two with cutaneous melanoma. The paper covers the monotherapy dose-escalation part of the phase I ivuxolimab trial, which included N = 52 patients. The point of sequencing TCRbeta in the periphery was to test whether ivuxolimab changed TCR sequence diversity and drove clonal T-cell expansion. Overall results and qualifications from the work: On average, CD8+ T cells showed more expanded clones than CD4+ T cells after ivuxolimab. At doses of 0.1 to 3.0 mg/kg, clonal expansion of both CD4+ and CD8+ T cells in blood was seen between baseline and week 6. The antigen specificity of the peripheral T cells that underwent clonal expansion was not determined. In the 0.1-3.0 mg/kg groups, partial responders had among the lowest normalized peripheral clonal expansion, particularly in CD8+ T cells. Low levels of normalized T-cell clonal expansion were also seen in some nonresponding patients.

For sequencing of the TCRbeta CDR3 region, genomic DNA was extracted from the sorted cells. The immunoSEQ Assay was used for sequencing of TCRbeta CDR3 regions. Not all clones reach the TCRdb copy of this immuneACCESS table, which keeps in-frame sequences only. Checked studies attribute under half of the gap to unresolved V genes and leave the rest unexplained. Recorded for this sample are about 44,000 clones; around 80% of them occurred a single time. The top ten constitute about 6.8% of the sample. A note on this clone: What antigen it recognizes has not been identified. No per-base quality is available; no much larger clone lies one base away.

Reading the germline V gene (reference sequence) gives CDR1 LNHNV and CDR2 YYDKDF. V lost 1 base and J lost 1 base; the stretch between them is 9 bases long. There are 15 amino acids in the CDR3, from cysteine to phenylalanine inclusive. Only the CDR3 portion is preserved as DNA: 45 bases, with reading frame beginning at the first base. The trial excluded patients who had a history of autoimmune disease or who were on systemic immunosuppression. Peripheral blood for TCR sequencing was collected from all dose cohorts at baseline, on cycle 4 day 1, and on cycle 7 day 1. Samples were obtained from an open-label, multicenter, first-in-human phase I dose-escalation trial of ivuxolimab. Adults with locally advanced or metastatic melanoma, renal cell, hepatocellular, or head and neck squamous cell carcinoma were enrolled in the trial. Before TCR sequencing, CD4+ T cells and CD8+ T cells were sorted from peripheral blood as separate populations.

Sequencing used CD4+ or CD8+ T cells sorted from blood, obtained in a trial of the OX40 agonist ivuxolimab. The chain employs TRBV15 and TRBJ2-3; the best D guess is TRBD2, with 6 bases matching. The sequence was collected from an adult with an advanced solid tumor such as melanoma, head and neck, liver or kidney cancer. The bases read TGTGCCACCAGCAGAGGGGGACTCCGCACAGATACGCAGTATTTT. Its amino acids are CATSRGGLRTDTQYF.